These 30 T cell receptor beta chains were all obtained from the same sample, sequenced in a study of beta chain features in type 1 diabetes. Every isolated RNA sample was fully reverse transcribed, so sequencing captured expressed TCRB transcripts. The method was immunoSEQ multiplex PCR; TCRdb's version includes in-frame clones alone and lacks a portion of them. Among a few hundred thousand clones, roughly 12% were seen once, and the ten largest hold about 0.01%. These TCRs are of unknown antigen specificity. Study results and limitations: Moderately but significantly shorter TCRB CDR3s were found in Type 1 diabetes patients in all four CD4+ subsets.

The sequencing sample was made of naive CD4+ T cells from blood. These receptors came from a woman in her late teens or twenties with type 1 diabetes.

This chain connects TRBV19 to TRBJ1-2, with 8 bases that match TRBD1. The CDR3 totals 15 residues. Losses at the gene ends were 3 bases for V and 3 bases for J; bases not matched to a gene: 6. The germline V gene has CDR1 LNHDA and CDR2 SQIVND (reference sequence). The chain's CDR3 is CASSMGQEPHYGYTF. The CDR3 DNA reads as TGTGCCAGTAGTATGGGACAGGAGCCCCACTATGGCTACACCTTC.

The DNA of the CDR3 is TGTGCCTGGCACCGCGGGGCGGCTGGAAACACCATATATTTT. Translating it yields CAWHRGAAGNTIYF. The chain links TRBV30 to TRBJ1-3, with D possibly being TRBD1 (5 bases). V dropped 5 bases and J dropped 2 bases, with 13 bases sitting between them. Germline lookup yields CDR1 GTSNPN and CDR2 SVGIG (reference sequence). CDR3 length equals 14 residues.

The chain carries TRBV11-2 and TRBJ2-5; a weak D match, TRBD2 (6 bases). Germline CDR1 SGHAT, CDR2 FQNNGV. This CDR3 is built from 14 residues. The V end lost 1 base, the J end lost 4 bases, and 10 bases lay between the germline ends. In DNA form, the CDR3 reads TGTGCCAGCAGCTTAGTTAGCGGTGGAGAGACCCAGTACTTC. As protein: CASSLVSGGETQYF.

This clone was counted a few times. CDR3 sequence reads: CASSPRTSGTDTQYF. Written as DNA, the CDR3 is TGTGCCAGCAGCCCCCGGACTAGCGGCACAGATACGCAGTATTTT. The chain employs TRBV11-1 and TRBJ2-3; TRBD2 aligns across 9 bases. Germline V gene data show CDR1 as SGHAT and CDR2 as FQDESV (reference sequence). CDR3 size: 15 residues. J was trimmed by 1 base and V by 5 bases; bases with no gene match: 4. The variable domain in full, with the rest retrieved from reference TRBV11-1 and TRBJ2-3, is EAEVAQSPRYKITEKSQAVAFWCDPISGHATLYWYRQILGQGPELLVQFQDESVVDDSQLPKDRFSAERLKGVDSTLKIQPAELGDSAMYLCASSPRTSGTDTQYFGPGTRLTVL.

This sequence joins TRBV2 and TRBJ1-2, with unresolved D. V lost 2 bases to trimming and J lost 1 base, with 5 bases between them. Germline lookup yields CDR1 SNHLY and CDR2 FYNNEI. The CDR3 is 13 residues long. This chain's CDR3 is CASSERSNYGYTF. Here the CDR3 DNA reads TGTGCCAGCAGTGAACGGAGTAACTATGGCTACACCTTC.

Only a few counts were recorded for this clone. V gene TRBV18 combines with J gene TRBJ2-7; TRBD2 matches 8 bases. After removal of 3 bases from V and 12 bases from J, the junction contained 7 bases not matched to a gene. This CDR3 region has 12 residues. Germline V gene sequence: CDR1 KGHSH, CDR2 LQKENI. The CDR3 sequence: CASSPRSGRPYF. The CDR3 DNA reads as TGTGCCAGCTCACCGAGGAGCGGGAGACCGTACTTC.

The V and J genes are TRBV7-2 and TRBJ2-5; TRBD2 matches at 10 bases. The germline gives CDR1 SGHTA, CDR2 FQGNSA. The CDR3 consists of 15 residues. J gave up 9 bases and V 3 bases, and 10 bases lay outside the gene matches. The chain's CDR3 is CASSLLAGAPGAQYF. CDR3 bases: TGTGCCAGCAGCTTGCTAGCGGGGGCACCGGGGGCCCAGTACTTC.

This chain links TRBV19 with TRBJ2-7; a weak D match, TRBD1 (6 bases). This CDR3 region has 15 residues. Germline V gene sequence: CDR1 LNHDA, CDR2 SQIVND (reference sequence). Trimming took 0 bases from V and 2 from J, leaving 11 bases between them. Here the CDR3 reads CASSIDRTVAYEQYF. The CDR3 nucleotides are TGTGCCAGTAGTATAGATAGGACAGTCGCCTACGAGCAGTACTTC.

This clone turned up a few times. J is TRBJ1-1 and V is TRBV5-1; D may be TRBD1 (6 bases). The CDR3 is made up of 14 amino acids. Germline values: CDR1 SGHRS, CDR2 YFSETQ. Trimming pared 2 bases from V and 3 bases from J, leaving 11 bases between. The CDR3 DNA sequence: TGCGCCAGCAGCTTACAGGGCCGACACACTGAAGCTTTCTTT. This sequence encodes CASSLQGRHTEAFF.

The chain links TRBV5-4 to TRBJ2-7, with D maybe TRBD1 (6 bases). In germline, CDR1 is SGHNT, CDR2 YYREEE (reference sequence). Deletions cut 4 bases from V and 3 bases from J, with 11 bases between. The CDR3 totals 13 residues. The chain's CDR3 is CASSPGQFYEQYF. The CDR3 DNA reads TGTGCCAGCAGCCCCGGACAGTTCTACGAGCAGTACTTC.

This clone was counted a few times. The V gene is TRBV14, the J gene TRBJ2-7, with 11 nucleotides matching TRBD2. The germline V gene has CDR1 SGHDN and CDR2 FVKESK. CDR3 size: 16 residues. The V gene end was trimmed by 7 bases and the J gene end by 3 bases; junction bases not matched to a gene: 11. The CDR3 DNA sequence: TGTGCCAGCACCGATACCACGGGACTAGCGGTCTACGAGCAGTACTTC. This gives the protein CASTDTTGLAVYEQYF.

This sequence joins TRBV15 and TRBJ2-7; TRBD2 matches at 9 bases. V shed 3 bases and J 7 bases; nucleotides not matched to a gene: 13. In germline, CDR1 is LNHNV, CDR2 YYDKDF (reference sequence). The CDR3 length is 16 residues. CDR3 amino acids: CATSRRPGTSSPEQYF. The CDR3 DNA is TGTGCCACCAGCAGGCGGCCCGGGACTAGCAGCCCTGAGCAGTACTTC.

In this sample, this clone turned up a few times. The rearrangement uses TRBV4-2 and TRBJ2-1; 11 bases map to TRBD2. Trimming cost V 6 bases and J 0 bases; bases outside gene matches: 13. The CDR3 is 19 residues long. Germline values: CDR1 LGHNA, CDR2 YNFKEQ. As DNA, the CDR3 is TGTGCCAGCAGTTACCAGGTGTCTAGCGGGGGGATCTCCTACAATGAGCAGTTCTTC. Its translation is CASSYQVSSGGISYNEQFF.

The chain employs TRBV7-2 and TRBJ1-6; D gene unclear. Germline lookup yields CDR1 SGHTA and CDR2 FQGNSA. The CDR3 sequence is 16 residues long. V lost 2 bases, J lost 6 bases, and 14 bases lay in between. CDR3 in amino acids: CASSLYGRGSNSPLHF. The DNA of the CDR3 is TGTGCCAGCAGCTTATATGGCCGGGGATCTAATTCACCCCTCCACTTT.

This clone was observed a few times. The chain uses TRBV2 and TRBJ2-1; possibly TRBD1 for D (5 bases). The CDR3 consists of 12 residues. Trimming removed 7 bases from V and 6 bases from J, with 10 bases in between. Germline V CDR1 and CDR2: SNHLY, FYNNEI. CDR3 nucleotides: TGTGCCAGCACGGACAACGGCAATGAGCAGTTCTTC. This encodes CASTDNGNEQFF. The variable domain in full, with the rest retrieved from reference TRBV2 and TRBJ2-1, is EPEVTQTPSHQVTQMGQEVILRCVPISNHLYFYWYRQILGQKVEFLVSFYNNEISEKSEIFDDQFSVERPDGSNFTLKIRSTKLEDSAMYFCASTDNGNEQFFGPGTRLTVL.

V usage is TRBV7-8 and J usage is TRBJ1-5; D ambiguous. There are 16 residues in the CDR3. Trimming removed 3 bases at V and 0 bases at J, with 12 bases between. Looked up from germline, CDR1 is SGHVS and CDR2 is FQNEAQ. This CDR3 reads CASSFGYRNSNQPQHF. CDR3 DNA sequence: TGTGCCAGCAGCTTCGGATACAGAAATAGCAATCAGCCCCAGCATTTT.

This clone appeared a few times. This chain uses TRBV7-9 with TRBJ2-7; D gene ambiguous. V lost 3 bases to trimming and J lost 8 bases, with 14 bases between them. CDR1 and CDR2 from the germline V gene are SEHNR and FQNEAQ (reference sequence). There are 13 residues in the CDR3. CDR3 bases: TGTGCCAGCAGCTTGCCCAAAGCTACGAAGCAGTACTTC. It encodes CASSLPKATKQYF.

The V and J genes are TRBV21-1 and TRBJ2-6; the table's D call, TRBD2, has no DNA check behind it. TRBV21-1 is tagged as a pseudogene. This CDR3 spans 22 amino acids. The CDR3 protein is CASSKAISASLSTPSGANVLTF. The CDR3 DNA follows: TGTGCCAGCAGCAAAGCCATTTCGGCTAGCTTATCCACGCCCTCTGGGGCCAACGTCCTGACTTTC.

This clone was found a few times. The chain couples TRBV4-1 to TRBJ2-7; 7 nucleotides match TRBD2. V was pared by 2 bases and J by 2 bases, with 12 bases of the junction left unmatched. Germline V gene lookup returns CDR1 MGHRA and CDR2 YSYEKL. CDR3 length equals 17 residues. The CDR3 sequence is CASSQTQIAGVTYEQYF. DNA for the CDR3: TGCGCCAGCAGCCAAACCCAAATCGCGGGGGTGACCTACGAGCAGTACTTC.

This clone has only a few counts. The rearrangement uses TRBV5-4 and TRBJ1-6, with TRBD1 matching 7 bases. Per germline, CDR1 SGHNT and CDR2 YYREEE (reference sequence). The V segment lost 7 bases and the J segment 6 bases; nucleotides outside the gene matches: 7. CDR3 length equals 14 residues. CDR3 sequence reads: CASGTETLNSPLHF. The CDR3 DNA reads as TGTGCCAGCGGGACAGAGACCCTTAATTCACCCCTCCACTTT.

This clone showed up just a few times. The V call is TRBV5-4, the J call TRBJ2-1; D not resolved. Trimming pared 0 bases from V and 9 bases from J, leaving 4 bases between. The CDR3 totals 11 residues. Germline V lookup: CDR1 SGHNT, CDR2 YYREEE (reference sequence). The CDR3 sequence is CASSLGGEQFF. For the CDR3, the DNA is TGTGCCAGCAGCTTGGGCGGTGAGCAGTTCTTC.

V usage is TRBV9 and J usage is TRBJ2-1; D remains unclear. V was clipped by 5 bases and J by 2 bases, with 5 bases between them. This CDR3 contains 12 residues. Germline V lookup: CDR1 SGDLS, CDR2 YYNGEE. The CDR3 sequence: CASSTTYNEQFF. The CDR3 DNA reads as TGTGCCAGCAGTACTACCTACAATGAGCAGTTCTTC.

The CDR3 here is CASSPEPGRGISPLHF. The CDR3 nucleotides are TGTGCCAGCAGCCCCGAACCCGGCCGAGGGATATCACCCCTCCACTTT. This chain joins TRBV7-9 and TRBJ1-6; no clear D. Germline V gene lookup returns CDR1 SEHNR and CDR2 FQNEAQ (reference sequence). The V end lost 5 bases, the J end lost 10 bases, and 21 bases lay between the germline ends. The CDR3 loop spans 16 amino acids.

Written as DNA, the CDR3 is TGTGCCAGCAGCTTACTTAGGGGGAATGAAGCTTTCTTT. Its protein product is CASSLLRGNEAFF. This sequence joins TRBV7-2 and TRBJ1-1; TRBD1 might be the D (6 bases). This CDR3 comprises 13 residues. The V gene's germline CDR1 is SGHTA and CDR2 FQGNSA. V gave up 2 bases and J gave up 7 bases, with 11 bases separating them.

The J gene is TRBJ1-5, the V gene TRBV21-1; TRBD1, the D gene given by the table, was not confirmed from the DNA. TRBV21-1 has pseudogene status. The CDR3 extends over 13 amino acids. CDR3 DNA: TGTGCCAGCAGCAACAGGAGCAATCAGCCCCAGCATTTT. It is translated as CASSNRSNQPQHF.

J is TRBJ2-1 and V is TRBV4-3; TRBD2 matches at 9 bases. This CDR3 is built from 16 residues. Germline CDR1 is LGHNA and CDR2 is YSLEER. V trimming: 0 bases; J trimming: 8 bases; junction bases outside the gene matches: 8. In nucleotides, the CDR3 is TGCGCCAGCAGCCAAGAAATGGCGGGGGGGCGGTATGAGCAGTTCTTC. It is translated as CASSQEMAGGRYEQFF.

This clone came up a few times. The rearrangement joins TRBV15 to TRBJ2-1; TRBD2 aligns across 8 bases. Germline loops: CDR1 LNHNV, CDR2 YYDKDF (reference sequence). The CDR3 covers 14 residues. Trimming removed 5 bases from V and 6 bases from J; junction bases left unmatched: 6. The CDR3: CATSRGGSSNEQFF. CDR3 coding DNA: TGTGCCACCAGCCGGGGGGGGAGTAGCAATGAGCAGTTCTTC.

The V call is TRBV9, the J call TRBJ2-2, with 11 bases that match TRBD1. Germline CDR1 is SGDLS and CDR2 is YYNGEE. The CDR3 loop spans 16 amino acids. Trimming removed 0 bases from V and 7 bases from J; junction bases left unmatched: 5. Here the CDR3 reads CASSVGTGGAGGELFF. The CDR3 DNA reads as TGTGCCAGCAGCGTAGGGACAGGGGGCGCGGGCGGGGAGCTGTTTTTT.

This clone was observed a handful of times. V and J are TRBV7-9 and TRBJ2-3, with D hard to call. Germline V lookup: CDR1 SEHNR, CDR2 FQNEAQ (reference sequence). This CDR3 spans 14 amino acids. The CDR3 region is CASAVLISTDTQYF. CDR3 in DNA: TGTGCTTCGGCGGTTCTTATAAGCACAGATACGCAGTATTTT. The whole variable domain, filled in from reference TRBV7-9 and TRBJ2-3, reads DTGVSQNPRHKITKRGQNVTFRCDPISEHNRLYWYRQTLGQGPEFLTYFQNEAQLEKSRLLSDRFSAERPKGSFSTLEIQRTEQGDSAMYLCASAVLISTDTQYFGPGTRLTVL.

The gene calls are TRBV7-7 and TRBJ2-5, with a possible D match to TRBD1 (5 bases). The germline gives CDR1 SSHAT, CDR2 FNYEAQ (reference sequence). Between the trimmed V and J ends, which lost 2 bases and 4 bases, there was a span of 11 bases. The CDR3 is made up of 14 amino acids. CDR3 sequence: CASSLLRAGETQYF. The CDR3 DNA reads TGTGCCAGCAGCTTACTCAGGGCCGGAGAGACCCAGTACTTC.